The rows below give T cell receptor beta chains drawn from one sample of a study of T cell responses to AZD1222 COVID-19 vaccine. Sequencing was performed with immunoSEQ multiplex PCR; in TCRdb, only in-frame clones are kept and a portion is missing. This sample yields about 78,000 clones, of which 90% are seen a single time; 3.3% belongs to the top ten. Specimen: peripheral blood, collected 28 days after the second AZD1222 dose. The receptors originated from an adult who received the AZD1222 COVID-19 vaccine. CDR3s include the opening cysteine and the closing phenylalanine or tryptophan. D genes are given only for firm matches. Rows may omit the clone size; those that give it use once, few, many or a size class.

>TRBV12-3/TRBV12-4|-|TRBJ1-3|few
TGTGCCAGCAGTCCAAGCCTTACCATATATTTT
CASSPSLTIYF
>TRBV25-1|-|TRBJ1-2|-
TGTGCGTCCACAGGGCTCTATGGCTACACCTTC
CASTGLYGYTF
>TRBV9|TRBD1|TRBJ1-6|-
TGTGCCAGCAGCCTCGGACAGGGGGCGTCACCCCTCCACTTT
CASSLGQGASPLHF
>TRBV6-5|TRBD1|TRBJ1-6|once
TGTGCCAGCAGCCGGGACAGCCATAATTCACCCCTCCACTTT
CASSRDSHNSPLHF
>TRBV24-1|-|TRBJ2-5|-
TGTGCCACCAGTGATTTTAACAGGGAAGGTGAGACCCAGTACTTC
CATSDFNREGETQYF
>TRBV2|-|TRBJ1-5|few
TGTGCCAGCAGTGGTAGATTGTGGGGTGACCAGCAGCCCCAGCATTTT
CASSGRLWGDQQPQHF
>TRBV29-1|-|TRBJ1-2|-
TGCAGCGCTATGACCGAGGGCTATGGCTACACCTTC
CSAMTEGYGYTF
>TRBV5-4|TRBD1|TRBJ1-2|-
TGTGCCAGCACCGTAGGGGGCGCCGGTGGCTACACCTTC
CASTVGGAGGYTF
>TRBV30|-|TRBJ2-5|-
TGTGCCTGGAGTGTAGCCCTCGGGACCCAGTACTTC
CAWSVALGTQYF
>TRBV15|-|TRBJ2-1|once
TGTGCCACCAGCAGAGATTTGGGGCAGGGGTACGACAATGAGCAGTTCTTC
CATSRDLGQGYDNEQFF
>TRBV7-2|TRBD2|TRBJ2-7|-
TGTGCCAGCAGCTTAGAGGTCCTAGCGGGAGGGGAGGACGAGCAGTACTTC
CASSLEVLAGGEDEQYF
>TRBV4-1|-|TRBJ2-3|-
TGCGCCAGCAGCCAACCCACAGGGGATACGCAGTATTTT
CASSQPTGDTQYF
>TRBV5-6|TRBD1|TRBJ1-1|-
TGTGCCAGCAGCTTGTTAGTAGTCAGGGGGACCACTGAAGCTTTCTTT
CASSLLVVRGTTEAFF
>TRBV11-3|-|TRBJ2-5|once
TGTGCCAGCAGCTTAGGAACTAGTGGCAAAGAGACCCAGTACTTC
CASSLGTSGKETQYF
>TRBV27|-|TRBJ2-5|-
TGTGCCCGAGAGGGTAGCGTAAAAGAGACCCAGTACTTC
CAREGSVKETQYF
>TRBV7-2|-|TRBJ1-1|-
TGTGCCAGCAGCGGCGGGACGACACTGAGGGCTTTCTTT
CASSGGTTLRAFF
>TRBV9|-|TRBJ1-4|-
TGTGCCAGCAGGGGACCGGACCCCATCGGAAAACTGTTTTTT
CASRGPDPIGKLFF
>TRBV5-1|TRBD1|TRBJ2-7|-
TGCGCCAGCAGCCCGGGACAGACAAGCTCCTACGAGCAGTACTTC
CASSPGQTSSYEQYF
>TRBV11-3|-|TRBJ2-2|-
TGTGCCAGCAGCGAGGGGTGGGCCGGGGAGCTGTTTTTT
CASSEGWAGELFF
>TRBV7-9|-|TRBJ1-3|-
TGTGCCAGCAGTCCCAGTGGTCCCTCTGGAAACACCATATATTTT
CASSPSGPSGNTIYF
>TRBV9|-|TRBJ2-1|-
TGTGCCAGCAGCGTGAGGTTTGAATCGGATGAGCAGTTCTTC
CASSVRFESDEQFF
>TRBV7-3|TRBD2|TRBJ2-1|-
TGTGCCAGCAGCTTAGTCGGGAGGGCCCCTGAGCAGTTCTTC
CASSLVGRAPEQFF
>TRBV6-9|-|TRBJ1-3|-
TGTGCCGGAGGGCAGGGAGCTATCCGAACCACCATATATTTT
CAGGQGAIRTTIYF
>TRBV9|TRBD2|TRBJ2-3|-
TGTGCCAGCAGTGGAGCGGGGGGGCGAGCAGATACGCAGTATTTT
CASSGAGGRADTQYF
>TRBV12-3/TRBV12-4|TRBD1|TRBJ1-6|once
TGTGCCAGCACTCGACAGGGCCCTTCACCCCTCCACTTT
CASTRQGPSPLHF
>TRBV7-9|TRBD2|TRBJ2-2|few
TGTGTGTCGCGGCTAGCGGCGAACACCGGGGAGCTGTTTTTT
CVSRLAANTGELFF
>TRBV4-2|-|TRBJ1-3|few
TGTGCCAGCAGCCAATCAACAAGCTCTGGAAACACCATATATTTT
CASSQSTSSGNTIYF
>TRBV27|-|TRBJ2-7|-
TGTGCCAGCAGTTTAAACAGGGTAGGAGAGCAGTACTTC
CASSLNRVGEQYF
>TRBV3-1/TRBV3-2|-|TRBJ2-4|-
TGTGCCAGCAGCCAATACTTAAAAAACATTCAGTACTTC
CASSQYLKNIQYF
>TRBV11-3|-|TRBJ1-2|-
TGTGCCAGCAGCCCCAAAGGGGGGCCCCTTCGGTATGGCTACACCTTC
CASSPKGGPLRYGYTF
>TRBV4-3|TRBD1|TRBJ2-7|-
TGCGCCAGCAGCCAAGATGAGGGGACAGGCTCCTACGAGCAGTACTTC
CASSQDEGTGSYEQYF
>TRBV18|TRBD1|TRBJ1-4|once
TGTGCCAGCTCGGACAGGGCCCTTAATGAAAAACTGTTTTTT
CASSDRALNEKLFF
>TRBV5-4|-|TRBJ1-2|-
TGTGCCAGCAGCCCCGGGGAATCAAGGGGCTACACCTTC
CASSPGESRGYTF
>TRBV10-3|TRBD1|TRBJ1-2|-
TGTGCCTCTACCGGGACAGGGGAGGGCTACACCTTC
CASTGTGEGYTF
>TRBV12-3/TRBV12-4|-|TRBJ1-3|-
TGTGCCAGCAGCCTGAACTCTGGAAACACCATATATTTT
CASSLNSGNTIYF
>TRBV10-1|TRBD1|TRBJ1-1|once
TGCGCCAGCAGACAAAGGACAGGGTGCACTGAAGCTTTCTTT
CASRQRTGCTEAFF
>TRBV6-5|TRBD2|TRBJ2-1|-
TGTGCCAGCACCGGGACTAGCGGTTACAATGAGCAGTTCTTC
CASTGTSGYNEQFF
>TRBV5-4|TRBD2|TRBJ2-5|-
TGTGCCAGCAGCTCCCGGGGGGGAGAGACCCAGTACTTC
CASSSRGGETQYF
>TRBV27|-|TRBJ2-7|-
TGTGCCAGCAGCTCCCCCCACGGTGCCACGTCGACCTACGAGCAGTACTTC
CASSSPHGATSTYEQYF
>TRBV6-5|-|TRBJ1-2|-
TGTGCCAGCAGTTTTGCAGGGGTGTTACAGGGCTACACCTTC
CASSFAGVLQGYTF
>TRBV6-5|-|TRBJ1-6|-
TGTGCCAGCAGTTTCCGGCCGAGACCGTATAATTCACCCCTCCACTTT
CASSFRPRPYNSPLHF
>TRBV7-6|-|TRBJ1-6|few
TGTGCCAGCAGCTCTTCGCGGGGGTATAATTCACCCCTCCACTTT
CASSSSRGYNSPLHF
>TRBV7-3|-|TRBJ2-3|once
TGTGCCAGCAGCTTAGGTAGCGCAGATACGCAGTATTTT
CASSLGSADTQYF
>TRBV27|TRBD1|TRBJ2-2|-
TGTGCCAGCACCAGGACAGGGGCGCTGCCGGGGACCGGGGAGCTGTTTTTT
CASTRTGALPGTGELFF
>TRBV5-5|-|TRBJ1-5|-
TGTGCCAGCAGCTTGGGGGATCAGCCCCAGCATTTT
CASSLGDQPQHF